This T cell receptor (beta chain) was observed in a study of Ad26.COV2.S vaccination and SARS-CoV-2 variants. As for the study in general: Ad26.COV2.S was injected intramuscularly once or twice, 56 days apart.

Described treatment: roughly 19 received Ad26.COV2.S at low or high dose, single or two shots; several received placebo; per-sample allocation not given. Samples were taken on day 63 after the first vaccine or placebo injection. Using immunoSEQ multiplex PCR, the repertoire was profiled, and TCRdb retains in-frame clones only, with some absent. This table has roughly 350,000 clones, 80% to 90% appearing once. Germline CDR1 is LNHDA and CDR2 is SQIVND (reference sequence). Germline trimming cut 3 bases from V and 3 bases from J; bases unmatched to any gene: 1. This CDR3 has 13 amino acids. The specimen comprised peripheral blood, sampled in a trial of Ad26.COV2.S vaccine versus placebo. The sequence derives from a person aged 18 to 65 who received the Ad26.COV2.S COVID-19 vaccine or a placebo. The chain couples TRBV19 to TRBJ1-1; 7 positions agree with TRBD1. In DNA form, the CDR3 reads TGTGCCAGTAGTATGACAGGGTACACTGAAGCTTTCTTT. Its translation is CASSMTGYTEAFF.